A single sample gave rise to the 32 T cell receptor beta chains below, sequenced in a study of blood T cells in healthy people across ages (dated by TCRdb to between 2014 and 2017). Library construction relied on 5' RACE. Sequencing used an Illumina HiSeq 2500. A second PCR of roughly 7 to 11 cycles was performed with a sample-barcoded 5' primer and a J-beta primer mix. Using fastp at Q25 and MiXCR, TCRdb reprocessed the public reads and kept productive beta chains. Every CDR3 protein is listed once, alongside the most common genes and DNA of its rows. The sample profile shows approximately 900,000 distinct CDR3 sequences; 40% to 60% of them were found once. The ten largest account for 10% to 15% of the sample. What was sequenced was blood. The receptors were gathered from a man aged 30 to 45 in good health.

The chain links TRBV6-2 or TRBV6-3 to TRBJ2-4, with D possibly TRBD2 on 5 matching bases. CDR3 length: 13 residues. Germline lookup yields CDR1 MNHEY and CDR2 SVGEGT. Deletions cut 4 bases from V and 9 bases from J, with 13 bases between. The CDR3 DNA reads as TGTGCCAGCAGTTTTAGCGTTAAGACCATTCAGTACTTC. Amino acids: CASSFSVKTIQYF.

This chain joins TRBV4-2 and TRBJ2-3, with D perhaps being TRBD1 or TRBD2 (5 bases each). With 1 base removed from V and 0 bases from J, the gap between germline ends came to 11 bases. Germline CDR1 reads LGHNA; CDR2 reads YNFKEQ. This CDR3 spans 16 amino acids. The CDR3 protein is CASSQASGASTDTQYF. In DNA, the CDR3 is TGTGCCAGCAGCCAAGCCTCCGGGGCTAGCACAGATACGCAGTATTTT.

This clonotype was seen only once. The chain combines TRBV3-1 with TRBJ1-2; no reliable D call. The CDR3 is 14 amino acids. V shed 1 base and J shed 6 bases, with 12 bases lying between them. Per the germline V gene, CDR1 is LGHDT and CDR2 is YNNKEL (reference sequence). The CDR3 loop reads CASSQGLSVDGYTF. The CDR3, as DNA: TGTGCCAGCAGCCAAGGTCTCTCAGTTGATGGCTACACCTTC. The whole variable domain, filled in from reference TRBV3-1 and TRBJ1-2, reads DTAVSQTPKYLVTQMGNDKSIKCEQNLGHDTMYWYKQDSKKFLKIMFSYNNKELIINETVPNRFSPKSPDKAHLNLHINSLELGDSAVYFCASSQGLSVDGYTFGSGTRLTVV.

The chain is built from TRBV7-2 and TRBJ2-1; a possible D gene is TRBD2 (7 bases). The V end was cut by 0 bases, the J end by 8 bases, with 17 bases between. The CDR3 spans 16 residues. Per the germline V gene, CDR1 is SGHTA and CDR2 is FQGNSA. CDR3 sequence (DNA): TGTGCCAGCAGCTTAGCCGGCGGGGGCGGGGGTGATGAGCAGTTCTTC. Translation: CASSLAGGGGGDEQFF. The variable domain in full, with the rest retrieved from reference TRBV7-2 and TRBJ2-1, is GAGVSQSPSNKVTEKGKDVELRCDPISGHTALYWYRQSLGQGLEFLIYFQGNSAPDKSGLPSDRFSAERTGGSVSTLTIQRTQQEDSAVYLCASSLAGGGGGDEQFFGPGTRLTVL.

The chain couples TRBV28 to TRBJ2-7, with 7 nucleotides matching TRBD1. Germline assignment: CDR1 MDHEN and CDR2 SYDVKM. With 6 bases clipped from V and 0 bases from J, the junction kept 5 bases outside the gene matches. This CDR3 region has 14 residues. CDR3 DNA: TGTGCCAGCAGGGACCGGGACAGCTCCTACGAGCAGTACTTC. It codes for CASRDRDSSYEQYF.

The CDR3 coding sequence is TGTGCCAGCAGTCCGGGACTAGCGGTTTTAGGAGATACGCAGTATTTT. Its translation: CASSPGLAVLGDTQYF. V gene TRBV12-3 or TRBV12-4 combines with J gene TRBJ2-3; TRBD2 agrees at 11 bases. The V gene end was trimmed by 5 bases and the J gene end by 5 bases; junction bases not matched to a gene: 9. The CDR3 has 16 amino acids.

This chain connects TRBV28 to TRBJ2-7, with D hard to call. The CDR3 is 12 amino acids. V shed 7 bases and J shed 3 bases, with 10 bases lying between them. Germline-derived CDR1 and CDR2 are MDHEN and SYDVKM. The CDR3 spells CASNSGRYEQYF. CDR3 nucleotide sequence: TGTGCCAGCAATTCCGGTCGCTACGAGCAGTACTTC. Together with reference TRBV28 and TRBJ2-7, the CDR3 gives the full variable domain: DVKVTQSSRYLVKRTGEKVFLECVQDMDHENMFWYRQDPGLGLRLIYFSYDVKMKEKGDIPEGYSVSREKKERFSLILESASTNQTSMYLCASNSGRYEQYFGPGTRLTVT.

This clonotype appeared a few times. The gene calls are TRBV24-1 and TRBJ2-7, with D perhaps given as TRBD1 or TRBD2 (6 bases each). Germline CDR1 and CDR2: KGHDR and SFDVKD. The CDR3 has 14 residues. V dropped 4 bases and J dropped 2 bases, with 11 bases sitting between them. DNA of the CDR3: TGTGCCACCAGTGAGCGGGACACGACCTACGAGCAGTACTTC. Translated: CATSERDTTYEQYF.

The chain has TRBV6-5 and TRBJ1-2; D might be TRBD1 (5 bases). This CDR3 contains 13 residues. The V end was cut by 6 bases, the J end by 7 bases, with 15 bases between. Per germline, CDR1 MNHEY and CDR2 SVGAGI. This CDR3 reads CASSTYTGAGYTF. CDR3 nucleotides: TGTGCCAGCAGCACTTATACCGGGGCTGGCTACACCTTC.

The chain carries TRBV5-1 and TRBJ2-1, with 12 positions matching TRBD1. V dropped 2 bases and J dropped 6; count of bases not matched to a gene: 6. Germline V CDR1 and CDR2: SGHRS, YFSETQ. The CDR3 spans 16 residues. CDR3 amino acids: CASSLSGQGAFNEQFF. CDR3 coding DNA: TGCGCCAGCAGCTTATCGGGACAGGGGGCTTTCAATGAGCAGTTCTTC.

This chain connects TRBV24-1 to TRBJ2-7, with TRBD2 identical over 12 bases. From germline, CDR1 is KGHDR and CDR2 SFDVKD. V was pared by 3 bases and J by 7 bases, with 15 bases of the junction left unmatched. This CDR3 region has 18 residues. The CDR3 sequence: CATSDPQLAGGSYNEQYF. The CDR3 bases are TGTGCCACCAGTGATCCGCAACTAGCGGGGGGTTCCTACAATGAGCAGTACTTC.

The table lists this clonotype with a few counts. The chain recombines TRBV10-3 with TRBJ2-7; perhaps TRBD2 as D (6 bases). Looked up from germline, CDR1 is ENHRY and CDR2 is SYGVKD. This CDR3 contains 14 residues. Trimming cost V 6 bases and J 3 bases, with 15 bases left between them. Here the CDR3 reads CAIRAGSQSYEQYF. CDR3 DNA sequence: TGTGCCATCAGAGCCGGGAGTCAAAGCTACGAGCAGTACTTC.

This clonotype was observed many times. The CDR3 is CASSFDRGYTGELFF. In DNA form, the CDR3 reads TGTGCCAGCAGCTTCGACAGGGGTTACACCGGGGAGCTGTTTTTT. The V and J genes are TRBV12-3 or TRBV12-4 and TRBJ2-2; 8 bases map to TRBD1. The CDR3 length is 15 residues. Unmatched junction bases numbered 6, after V lost 6 bases and J lost 3 bases.

The chain is built from TRBV4-2 and TRBJ2-4, with TRBD1 identical over 10 bases. V shed 3 bases, J shed 13 bases, and the junction held 15 bases outside the gene matches. The CDR3 consists of 16 residues. Germline V lookup: CDR1 LGHNA, CDR2 YNFKEQ. CDR3 sequence reads: CASSHLGQGEPAKQYF. Written as DNA, the CDR3 is TGTGCCAGCAGCCACCTAGGACAGGGGGAACCGGCGAAGCAGTACTTC.

The chain carries TRBV12-3 or TRBV12-4 and TRBJ2-6; D unresolved. With 5 bases removed from V and 0 bases from J, the gap between germline ends came to 14 bases. The CDR3 is made up of 17 amino acids. The CDR3 is CASSRGRPSSGANVLTF. In DNA form, the CDR3 reads TGTGCCAGCAGTCGCGGACGCCCATCCTCTGGGGCCAACGTCCTGACTTTC.

The chain employs TRBV12-3 or TRBV12-4 and TRBJ2-3; 7 positions match TRBD2. This CDR3 is built from 15 residues. Trimming cost V 4 bases and J 6 bases; bases outside gene matches: 10. The CDR3 sequence is CASSSLAGLPDTQYF. The CDR3 DNA is TGTGCCAGCAGTTCCTTAGCGGGTCTGCCGGATACGCAGTATTTT.

This clonotype was recorded once. The chain couples TRBV6-5 to TRBJ1-2, with D perhaps TRBD1 (5 bases). The CDR3 length is 16 residues. The V end lost 6 bases, the J end lost 4 bases, and 21 bases lay between the germline ends. In germline, CDR1 is MNHEY, CDR2 SVGAGI. DNA of the CDR3: TGTGCCAGCAGCCGCGGTGGCGGGGGAAGTACCTATGGCTACACCTTC. It codes for CASSRGGGGSTYGYTF.

This clonotype has a single count. J is TRBJ2-3 and V is TRBV11-3; D might be TRBD2 (7 bases). The CDR3 has 16 residues. Germline assignment: CDR1 SGHNT and CDR2 YENEEA. Trimming left V 5 bases short and J 7 bases short, with 22 bases between. CDR3 coding DNA: TGTGCCAGCAGCCCGAAGCCCCCGGGGGGCGGGAATACGCAGTATTTT. This codes for CASSPKPPGGGNTQYF.

The chain employs TRBV20-1 and TRBJ2-7; TRBD1 or TRBD2 may be the D gene (7 bases each). The CDR3 is 14 amino acids. Germline V gene data show CDR1 as DFQATT and CDR2 as SNEGSKA (reference sequence). Trimming left V 6 bases short and J 0 bases short, with 15 bases between. DNA of the CDR3: TGCAGTGCCTGGGAGGGGGCGGGCTCCTACGAGCAGTACTTC. Amino acid sequence: CSAWEGAGSYEQYF.

The V and J genes are TRBV29-1 and TRBJ2-2; no definite D call. Between the trimmed V and J ends, which lost 1 base and 1 base, there was a span of 10 bases. Per germline, CDR1 SQVTM and CDR2 ANQGSEA. This CDR3 spans 15 amino acids. CDR3 sequence (DNA): TGCAGCGTTGAAGTAGATGACCAGAACACCGGGGAGCTGTTTTTT. This translates into CSVEVDDQNTGELFF.

There are many counts of this clonotype. The V gene is TRBV25-1, the J gene TRBJ2-7; D gene unclear. Germline V gene sequence: CDR1 MGHDK, CDR2 SYGVNS. Trimming pared 3 bases from V and 3 bases from J, leaving 6 bases between. This CDR3 region has 12 residues. CDR3: CASSDPFYEQYF. The CDR3, as DNA: TGTGCCAGCAGTGACCCTTTCTACGAGCAGTACTTC.

The chain links TRBV6-1 to TRBJ1-2; D ambiguous. CDR3 length: 13 amino acids. Trimming cost V 8 bases and J 3 bases, with 13 bases left between them. The germline gives CDR1 MNHNS, CDR2 SASEGT. CDR3 protein: CASSVGSDYGYTF. CDR3 nucleotides: TGTGCCAGCTCTGTGGGGTCGGACTATGGCTACACCTTC.

This clonotype was counted a few times. This sequence joins TRBV4-1 and TRBJ2-7, with D tentatively TRBD1 (6 bases). The CDR3 covers 16 residues. CDR1 MGHRA and CDR2 YSYEKL come from the germline V gene. V lost 1 base, J lost 2 bases, and 15 bases lay in between. The CDR3 DNA reads TGCGCCAGCAGCCAAGCACCCCCGGGACAACCCTACGAGCAGTACTTC. This encodes CASSQAPPGQPYEQYF.

In its sample, this clonotype was seen a few times. The chain links TRBV20-1 to TRBJ1-2; no clear D. The CDR3 is 11 residues long. Per germline, CDR1 DFQATT and CDR2 SNEGSKA (reference sequence). Trimming stripped 5 bases from V and 10 bases from J, with 14 bases between. The CDR3, as DNA: TGCAGTGCTCCGGACGGAAGCATCTACACCTTC. Its protein is CSAPDGSIYTF.

This clonotype was counted only a few times. The CDR3 here is CASSRQGYEQFF. CDR3 DNA: TGTGCCAGCAGCCGACAGGGGTATGAGCAGTTCTTC. The V call is TRBV28, the J call TRBJ2-1; the match to TRBD1 covers 8 bases. The ends lost 6 bases at V and 8 bases at J; junction bases unmatched: 3. Germline values: CDR1 MDHEN, CDR2 SYDVKM. CDR3 length equals 12 residues. The variable domain in full, with the rest retrieved from reference TRBV28 and TRBJ2-1, is DVKVTQSSRYLVKRTGEKVFLECVQDMDHENMFWYRQDPGLGLRLIYFSYDVKMKEKGDIPEGYSVSREKKERFSLILESASTNQTSMYLCASSRQGYEQFFGPGTRLTVL.

The V and J genes are TRBV6-6 and TRBJ1-1, with D unresolved. CDR1 and CDR2 (germline): MNHNY, SVGAGI (reference sequence). V was clipped by 3 bases and J by 0 bases, with 5 bases between them. CDR3 size: 13 residues. In nucleotides, the CDR3 is TGTGCCAGCAGTTATATCATGAACACTGAAGCTTTCTTT. Translation: CASSYIMNTEAFF.

This chain joins TRBV27 and TRBJ2-2; 8 nucleotides match TRBD1. Germline assignment: CDR1 MNHEY and CDR2 SMNVEV (reference sequence). The trim removed 5 bases at V and 1 base at J, leaving 9 bases unmatched. The CDR3 length is 17 residues. The DNA of the CDR3 is TGTGCCAGCAGTCTTCCCCGGGGGACAGGGAACACCGGGGAGCTGTTTTTT. Protein: CASSLPRGTGNTGELFF.

This clonotype has only a few counts. The chain carries TRBV12-3 or TRBV12-4 and TRBJ2-3; D is perhaps TRBD2 (5 bases). V lost 5 bases and J lost 0, with 12 bases in between. The CDR3 is made up of 15 amino acids. The CDR3 reads CASSRTGMSTDTQYF. The CDR3 bases are TGTGCCAGCAGTCGAACCGGGATGAGCACAGATACGCAGTATTTT.

This chain connects TRBV2 to TRBJ1-2; D is ambiguous. V lost 1 base to trimming and J lost 8 bases, with 17 bases between them. Germline V gene sequence: CDR1 SNHLY, CDR2 FYNNEI. This CDR3 is built from 15 residues. CDR3 protein: CASSEEAGGGSGYTF. The CDR3 DNA is TGTGCCAGCAGTGAAGAGGCGGGCGGAGGGAGCGGCTACACCTTC.

The CDR3 sequence is CASSFLITGELFF. The CDR3 nucleotides are TGTGCCAGCAGTTTCTTAATCACCGGGGAGCTGTTTTTT. The chain has TRBV12-3 or TRBV12-4 and TRBJ2-2; D gene unclear. V was cut by 3 bases and J by 4 bases, with 6 bases left in between. The CDR3 runs to 13 residues.

V and J are TRBV7-2 and TRBJ2-6; no clear D. This CDR3 spans 15 amino acids. Trimming removed 1 base from V and 1 base from J, with 5 bases in between. Germline assignment: CDR1 SGHTA and CDR2 FQGNSA. CDR3 protein: CASSLGKSGANVLTF. CDR3 DNA: TGTGCCAGCAGCTTAGGGAAGTCTGGGGCCAACGTCCTGACTTTC.

The V and J genes are TRBV27 and TRBJ1-1; D call uncertain. The germline gives CDR1 MNHEY, CDR2 SMNVEV (reference sequence). Between the trimmed V and J ends, which lost 2 bases and 1 base, there was a span of 8 bases. The CDR3 has 14 amino acids. CDR3 in amino acids: CASSLLPENTEAFF. The CDR3 region has the DNA TGTGCCAGCAGTTTACTACCGGAGAACACTGAAGCTTTCTTT.